This T cell receptor beta chain was retrieved from a study of CD8+ T cells in alopecia areata (dated by TCRdb to between 2017 and 2018). Turning to the overall study: Treated patients were enrolled in an open-label pilot trial of oral tofacitinib, 5 to 10 mg twice daily, for moderate-to-severe alopecia areata. Scalp clonality was compared across normal scalp (n=4), patchy alopecia areata scalp (n=8), and alopecia totalis/universalis scalp (n=8). In humans, TCRbeta sequencing was performed on scalp tissue and on sorted CD4+ and CD8+ peripheral blood T cells from healthy controls and from patients with patchy or totalis/universalis alopecia areata. In both human patients and the C3H/HeJ mouse model, the study applied high-throughput TCRbeta sequencing to look at T cell clonal expansion in alopecia areata. In treated patients, disease severity was measured using the SALT score, which gives the percentage of scalp surface area affected. immunoSEQ multiplex PCR using 35 Vbeta forward primers and 13 Jbeta reverse primers was used to amplify TCRbeta CDR3 regions. Tofacitinib was administered for 6 to 18 months, and 6 months of follow-up off drug were then conducted to assess delayed response and recurrence. The RNA source kit depended on sample type: the PAXgene miRNA kit for fixed scalp, the miRNeasy kit for PBMCs, and the RNeasy kit for mouse skin. Patients on tofacitinib were biopsied at baseline and after 4 and 24 weeks of treatment, and several of the patients also had a later scalp biopsy.

Reading the label with the study, this specimen's time point is: 4 weeks on oral tofacitinib. The sample's treatment or condition label, in plain terms: oral pan-JAK inhibitor, 5-10 mg twice daily. Peripheral blood and lesional scalp punch biopsies were obtained from patients with alopecia areata. PBMCs were isolated by density centrifugation and stained for CD3, CD4 and CD8, after which CD4+ and CD8+ T cells were sorted on a FACSAria. On the study overall, not on this receptor specifically: Shared TCR sequences between patients were less evident than in mice, which may be partly attributable to HLA diversity in the patient population. Tofacitinib significantly decreased scalp clonality and the number of expanded CD8+ clones among the top 100 scalp clones. Because the treated cohort was small and had just a single nonresponder, larger studies are needed to establish links between baseline CD8+ expansion and response. Lesional scalp, especially in alopecia totalis/universalis, showed higher clonality and more expanded CD8+ clones than normal scalp, suggesting antigenic drive. Unlike mouse skin, where gammadelta T cells dominate, normal human skin contains resident alphabeta T cells that get sequenced too, which complicates analysis of the scalp TCR repertoire. Many expanded lesional clones persisted in scalp and blood during tofacitinib treatment, which may partly explain relapse after stopping treatment.

The library was built by means of the immunoSEQ multiplex PCR assay. To provide template for TCR sequencing, every sample had RNA extracted and reverse transcribed into cDNA. SuperScript III was used for first-strand cDNA synthesis, primed with a 2:1 mix of oligo-dT and random hexamers. Amplification bias was assessed with a synthetic immune receptor repertoire, and residual bias was removed computationally. The paper's processing steps were these. Raw reads were preprocessed to remove errors, and CDR3 was defined by IMGT conventions from the conserved cysteine to phenylalanine. Clonality was calculated as 1 minus Shannon entropy normalized by log2 of the number of productive unique TCRs. Whether each scalp clone was CD4 or CD8 was inferred by checking scalp TCRbeta sequences against the CD4 and CD8 repertoires from sorted blood. TCRdb's version of the immuneACCESS table is confined to in-frame rearrangements and falls short of the full clone set. An unresolved V gene accounts for under half of the shortfall where checked; the remainder is of unknown origin. V and J calls and clone size follow that table, whereas D and trimming were derived from the DNA. The sample table shows 200,000 to 250,000 clones, and less than 65% are seen once. Of the sample, 4% to 5% falls within the top ten clones.

Note on this clone: This clone's antigen is unknown. The sample holds no much larger clone one base away, and base qualities are not on file. This sample includes further DNA sequences coding for the same CDR3.

The V end loses 4 bases and the J end loses 3 bases, and a stretch of 7 bases separates them. The CDR3, from cysteine to phenylalanine, totals 11 residues. The retained sequence is limited to the CDR3, 33 bases, with the frame set at the first base. In the germline V gene, CDR1 corresponds to SQVTM and CDR2 to ANQGSEA. The specimen was CD4+ T cells sorted from blood, collected at week 4, from a patient treated with tofacitinib. Recombination connected TRBV29-1 to TRBJ2-7; a tentative D match to TRBD1 spans 5 bases. This sequence was found in a human donor with alopecia areata. The DNA sequence is given as TGCAGCGTTGGACAGCTCTACGAGCAGTACTTC. Its protein product is CSVGQLYEQYF.